The entry below gives a single T cell receptor beta chain sequence along with its context. Clones were read by immunoSEQ multiplex PCR, and TCRdb kept only the in-frame ones, dropping some. The table shows 640,000 or so clones, with more than 75% occurring only once. The sample originates from a study of shared T cell receptors in the human thymus. CDR3 length: 13 amino acids. V shed 6 bases, J shed 7 bases, and the junction held 4 bases outside the gene matches. Germline CDR1 SGHRS, CDR2 YFSETQ. These same records also appear under a second study, on human thymus T cells.

The source material was thymocytes. This clonotype was obtained from a boy under three years old with a congenital heart defect. V is TRBV5-1 and J is TRBJ2-1, with TRBD1 matching 10 bases. The CDR3 nucleotides are TGCGCCAGCAAAGGGACAGGGGATAATGAGCAGTTCTTC. Encoded protein: CASKGTGDNEQFF.